The source of this T cell receptor beta chain is a study of CD8 T cells in Susac syndrome. TEMRA cells were enriched by FACS, and CD4+ and CD8+ T cells were negatively isolated. Comment on this clonotype: Its antigen is currently unknown.

Broader study findings: Individuals included in the TCR sequencing and HLA analysis were acknowledged by the study to be relatively few in number.

Random-hexamer reverse transcription was applied to roughly 0.45 to 1 ug RNA. Amplification of TCR beta CDR3 by immunoSEQ multiplex PCR spanned 54 Vbeta and 13 Jbeta. Each CDR3 protein is one row after TCRdb ran MiXCR on the immunoSEQ multiplex PCR reads. The sample shows around 270,000 distinct CDR3 sequences, 65% to 90% of them seen only once. This CDR3 spans 14 amino acids. V lost 1 base and J 8 bases, leaving 14 bases between the germline ends. Germline CDR1 is LGHNA and CDR2 is YNFKEQ. Input material: CD8+ T cells from PBMCs. The clonotype was recovered from a human donor with multiple sclerosis. The chain links TRBV4-2 to TRBJ1-2; D perhaps matches TRBD1 (5 bases). CDR3 DNA: TGTGCCAGCAGCCAAGGAACCGGGACGGACGGCTACACCTTC. Amino acid sequence: CASSQGTGTDGYTF.